These T cell receptor beta chains were read from a single sample in a study of T cell clonotyping in hematopoietic cell transplantation. This table comes from immunoSEQ multiplex PCR, and its TCRdb copy is limited to in-frame clones, with some not included. Of approximately 80,000 clones in the sample, around 96% were seen once. The source material was peripheral blood mononuclear cells, sampled before stem cell transplant. The origin of the receptors is a woman in her 50s with acute myeloid leukemia. Some clones in this sample may be carry-over from other donors' samples. The CDR3 runs from the conserved cysteine through the conserved F or W. A D gene is named only where the DNA matches it firmly. Clone size is shown for a subset of rows, as once, few, many or a class of expanded clone.

>-|TRBV2|TRBJ2-7|-
TGTGCCAGCAGTGAATGGGGGGTCAGTTCCTACGAGCAGTACTTC
CASSEWGVSSYEQYF
>-|TRBV28|TRBJ1-2|-
TGTGCCAGCAGTTTGGCGCGTCAGGGGACGCGCGGCTACACCTTC
CASSLARQGTRGYTF
>-|TRBV7-2|TRBJ2-4|-
TGTGCCAGCAGCCAGGAGGGGGCTACCTCCAATCAGTACTTC
CASSQEGATSNQYF
>once|TRBV13|TRBJ2-5|-
TGTGCCAGCAGCGTCGCAGGGGGAGGAAAGACCCAGTACTTC
CASSVAGGGKTQYF
>-|TRBV29-1|TRBJ1-1|-
TGCAGCGTTGGTATAGACCTTACTGAAGCTTTCTTT
CSVGIDLTEAFF
>-|TRBV6-5|TRBJ2-5|TRBD2
TGTGCCAGCAGTCCCGGACTAGCGCAAGAGACCCAGTACTTC
CASSPGLAQETQYF
>-|TRBV25-1|TRBJ2-7|-
TGTGCCAGCATGCGGAAAGTTGGCTCCTACGAGCAGTACTTC
CASMRKVGSYEQYF
>-|TRBV30|TRBJ1-6|TRBD1
TGTGCCTGGACCGGGGACAGGAGCTATAATTCACCCCTCCACTTT
CAWTGDRSYNSPLHF
>once|TRBV11-3|TRBJ1-5|-
TGTGCCAGCAGCACATCCGGGACGGCAAAAGGACAGCCCCAGCATTTT
CASSTSGTAKGQPQHF
>-|TRBV2|TRBJ1-5|TRBD1
TGTGCCAGGGGGAGTAGACAGGGGAATAGCAATCAGCCCCAGCATTTT
CARGSRQGNSNQPQHF
>-|TRBV27|TRBJ2-4|-
TGTGCCAGCAGCCGCCTCGACGGTCTAGCCAAAAACATTCAGTACTTC
CASSRLDGLAKNIQYF
>-|TRBV6-1|TRBJ1-2|-
TGTGCCAGCAGTGAATCGTGGGATATGAACTATGGCTACACCTTC
CASSESWDMNYGYTF
>-|TRBV19|TRBJ2-7|TRBD1
TGTGCCAGCCTATCTCCGGGGGACAGGGTCCCTTCTTACGAGCAGTACTTC
CASLSPGDRVPSYEQYF
>once|TRBV29-1|TRBJ1-1|TRBD1
TGCAGCTGGGGACAGGGGGCAGAAGCTTTCTTT
CSWGQGAEAFF
>-|TRBV4-1|TRBJ1-1|-
TGCGCCAGCAGCCTAAAACAGGGAGTGGGCACTGAAGCTTTCTTT
CASSLKQGVGTEAFF
>-|TRBV13|TRBJ2-2|TRBD2
TGTGCCAGCAGCCCAGGACTAGCGGGGGGGGTCAAACAACCCGGGGAGCTGTTTTTT
CASSPGLAGGVKQPGELFF
>-|TRBV30|TRBJ1-2|-
TGTGCCTGGACGCCCGGGACCTATGGCTACACCTTC
CAWTPGTYGYTF
>-|TRBV5-1|TRBJ1-1|-
TGCGCCAGCAGCTTGGGTCCCGAAGCTTTCTTT
CASSLGPEAFF
>-|TRBV4-1|TRBJ2-1|-
TGCGCCAGCAGCCTACCGGGGAATGAGCAGTTCTTC
CASSLPGNEQFF
>once|TRBV10-2|TRBJ1-2|TRBD1
TGCGCCAGCAGTGGCACGACAGGGAGTGGCTACACCTTC
CASSGTTGSGYTF
>-|TRBV5-5|TRBJ2-7|-
TGTGCCAGCAGCTTGGGTCTTCCGGGGTACGAGCAGTACTTC
CASSLGLPGYEQYF
>-|TRBV5-1|TRBJ1-1|TRBD1
TGCGCCAGCAGCTTGGCCGGGACAGGGGGCACTGAAGCTTTCTTT
CASSLAGTGGTEAFF
>-|TRBV13|TRBJ1-2|-
TGTGCCAGCAGCCCCAGGGAGTTGAATGGCTACACCTTC
CASSPRELNGYTF
>-|TRBV9|TRBJ1-2|TRBD1
TGTGCCAGCAGCGTGCTCGAGACAGGGTTGTTTGGCTACACCTTC
CASSVLETGLFGYTF
>-|TRBV5-1|TRBJ2-7|TRBD1
TGCGCCAGCAGCAGGCAGGGGGAAGAGCAGTACTTC
CASSRQGEEQYF
>-|TRBV2|TRBJ1-2|-
TGTGCCAGCAGTGTTTTGGGCATTAACTATGGCTACACCTTC
CASSVLGINYGYTF
>-|TRBV11-2|TRBJ2-7|TRBD2
TGTGCCAGCAGCTGGAGCGGGGGGGCCTACGAGCAGTACTTC
CASSWSGGAYEQYF
>-|TRBV19|TRBJ2-3|-
TGTGCCAGTAGTATTTGGGACCTAGGCACAGATACGCAGTATTTT
CASSIWDLGTDTQYF
>-|TRBV6-5|TRBJ1-1|TRBD1
TGTGCCAGCGGGAACAGGGGGATGAACACTGAAGCTTTCTTT
CASGNRGMNTEAFF
>-|TRBV5-6|TRBJ2-1|TRBD1
TGTGCCAGCAGCCGGGACAGGGCAAATGAGCAGTTCTTC
CASSRDRANEQFF
>-|TRBV6-1|TRBJ2-2|-
TGTGCCAGCAGAGTGACAGGCACCGGGGAGCTGTTTTTT
CASRVTGTGELFF
>-|TRBV25-1|TRBJ1-2|TRBD1
TGTGCCAGCAGTGCCCGACAGGGGGGTGGCTACACCTTC
CASSARQGGGYTF
>-|TRBV7-2|TRBJ1-2|-
TGTGCCAGCAGCTTATATGGGGGGCTGGGATATGGCTACACCTTC
CASSLYGGLGYGYTF
>-|TRBV2|TRBJ1-4|-
TGTGCCAGCAGGGTACGAGCGGGCTTGGATGAAAAACTGTTTTTT
CASRVRAGLDEKLFF
>-|TRBV14|TRBJ2-5|TRBD1
TGTGCCAGCAGCCGAGGACAGGGGGCCGCGGAGACCCAGTACTTC
CASSRGQGAAETQYF
>-|TRBV7-6|TRBJ1-5|-
TGTGCCAGCAGCTTAGGACAGTCCAATCAGCCCCAGCATTTT
CASSLGQSNQPQHF
>-|TRBV19|TRBJ1-2|-
TGTGCCAGTAGTGCCTCCGGCAGGGAAGGCTACACCTTC
CASSASGREGYTF
>-|TRBV4-1|TRBJ1-2|TRBD1
TGCGCCAGCAGCCCAGCGACAGGGAGCTATGGCTACACCTTC
CASSPATGSYGYTF
>-|TRBV6-1|TRBJ1-2|-
TGTGCCAGCTCCGCGGGAGGGGTGGACTATGGCTACACCTTC
CASSAGGVDYGYTF
>-|TRBV4-1|TRBJ1-2|TRBD1
TGCGCCAGCAGCCTACGCCCGGGACAGTCCGACTATGGCTACACCTTC
CASSLRPGQSDYGYTF
>once|TRBV7-2|TRBJ2-2|-
TGTGCCAGCAGCTTCCGAGCCCCAGCCACCGGGGAGCTGTTTTTT
CASSFRAPATGELFF
>-|TRBV28|TRBJ2-5|-
TGTGCCAGCAGTTTATCCAGAAACCAAGAGACCCAGTACTTC
CASSLSRNQETQYF
>-|TRBV30|TRBJ1-5|-
TGTGCCTGGAGTTCACATGTTGATCAGCCCCAGCATTTT
CAWSSHVDQPQHF
>few|TRBV29-1|TRBJ1-1|-
TGCAGCGTTGCTCTGGGGACTGAAGCTTTCTTT
CSVALGTEAFF
>-|TRBV6-5|TRBJ2-7|TRBD2
TGTGCCAGCGGGCGGGAGGGCCGAAACGAGCAGTACTTC
CASGREGRNEQYF
>-|TRBV6-5|TRBJ1-3|-
TGTGCCAGCAGTTCCATAACGGGGTCTGGAAACACCATATATTTT
CASSSITGSGNTIYF
>-|TRBV2|TRBJ2-4|-
TGTGCCAGCAGTAATAAAAACATTCAGTACTTC
CASSNKNIQYF
>few|TRBV6-6|TRBJ1-6|-
TGTGCCGGCCGATCCGACAGCAAAGCACCCCTCCACTTT
CAGRSDSKAPLHF
>once|TRBV6-5|TRBJ2-1|-
TGTGCCAGCACCCACCGGAGTGAGCAGTTCTTC
CASTHRSEQFF
>-|TRBV11-2|TRBJ2-3|TRBD1
TGTGCCAGCAGCCAGGGACAGGGAGATACGCAGTATTTT
CASSQGQGDTQYF